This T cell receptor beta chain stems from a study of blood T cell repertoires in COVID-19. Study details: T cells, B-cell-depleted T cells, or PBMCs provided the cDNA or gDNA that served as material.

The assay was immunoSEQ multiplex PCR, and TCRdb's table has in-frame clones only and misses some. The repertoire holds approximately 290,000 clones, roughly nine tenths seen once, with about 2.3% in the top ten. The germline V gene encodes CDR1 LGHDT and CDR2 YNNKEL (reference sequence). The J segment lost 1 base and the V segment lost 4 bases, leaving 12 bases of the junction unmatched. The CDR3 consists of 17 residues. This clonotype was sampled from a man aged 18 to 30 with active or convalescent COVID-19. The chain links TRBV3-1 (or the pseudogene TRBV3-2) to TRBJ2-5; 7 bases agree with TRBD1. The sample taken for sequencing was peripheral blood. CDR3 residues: CASSPLLKGASQETQYF. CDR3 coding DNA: TGTGCCAGCAGCCCGTTATTGAAGGGGGCGTCCCAAGAGACCCAGTACTTC.